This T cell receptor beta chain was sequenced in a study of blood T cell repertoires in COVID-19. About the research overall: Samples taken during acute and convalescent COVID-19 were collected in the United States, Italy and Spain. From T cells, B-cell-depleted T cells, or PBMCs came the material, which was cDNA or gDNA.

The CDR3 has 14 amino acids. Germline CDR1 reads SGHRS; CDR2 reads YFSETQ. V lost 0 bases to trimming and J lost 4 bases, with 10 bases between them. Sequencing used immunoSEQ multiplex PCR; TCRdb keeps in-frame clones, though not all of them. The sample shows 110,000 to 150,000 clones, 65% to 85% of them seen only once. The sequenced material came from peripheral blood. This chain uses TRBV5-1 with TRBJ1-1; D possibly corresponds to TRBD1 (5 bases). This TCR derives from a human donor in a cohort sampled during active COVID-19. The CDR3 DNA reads TGCGCCAGCAGCTTGGAAGGGGCGGTCACTGAAGCTTTCTTT. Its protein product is CASSLEGAVTEAFF. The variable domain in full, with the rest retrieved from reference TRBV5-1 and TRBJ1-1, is KAGVTQTPRYLIKTRGQQVTLSCSPISGHRSVSWYQQTPGQGLQFLFEYFSETQRNKGNFPGRFSGRQFSNSRSEMNVSTLELGDSALYLCASSLEGAVTEAFFGQGTRLTVV.